This TCR beta chain is drawn from a study of early T cells in non-severe SARS-CoV-2 infection. Each CDR3 protein gets one entry after TCRdb re-called the 5' RACE reads with MiXCR. Of about 99,000 distinct CDR3 sequences in the sample, approximately 17% were seen once. This CDR3 has 14 residues. V lost 2 bases and J lost 3, with 8 bases in between. Germline V CDR1 and CDR2: SEHNR, FQNEAQ (reference sequence). The gene calls are TRBV7-9 and TRBJ2-4; no reliable D call. The TCR sequence derives from an adult who was a healthcare worker with PCR-confirmed SARS-CoV-2 infection or an uninfected control (not recorded which). Specimen: whole blood. CDR3 nucleotides: TGTGCCAGCAGCTTAATCAGCAGCAAAAACATTCAGTACTTC. It specifies CASSLISSKNIQYF. The variable domain in full, completed from reference TRBV7-9 and TRBJ2-4, reads DTGVSQNPRHKITKRGQNVTFRCDPISEHNRLYWYRQTLGQGPEFLTYFQNEAQLEKSRLLSDRFSAERPKGSFSTLEIQRTEQGDSAMYLCASSLISSKNIQYFGAGTRLSVL.